The 4 T cell receptor beta chains presented below share a single source sample, sequenced in a study of cytomegalovirus exposure and HLA in healthy donors. PCR was performed using 60 Vbeta and 13 Jbeta primers. Repertoires were generated with immunoSEQ multiplex PCR, while TCRdb's copy carries only in-frame clones and drops some. The repertoire holds around 130,000 clones, with 81% as singletons. Specimen: PBMCs. The receptor set was obtained from a man in his late teens or twenties in good health and CMV-seronegative.

This chain uses TRBV6-5 with TRBJ1-2, with TRBD1 as a possible D gene (6 bases). In germline, CDR1 is MNHEY, CDR2 SVGAGI. V was cut by 8 bases and J by 1 base, with 8 bases left in between. This CDR3 is built from 12 residues. The CDR3 bases are TGTGCCAGCCGCAGGGGTAACTATGGCTACACCTTC. Its protein product is CASRRGNYGYTF.

This chain connects TRBV7-2 to TRBJ2-1, with 15 bases fitting TRBD2. The CDR3 contains 19 residues. J gave up 0 bases and V 0 bases, and 3 bases lay outside the gene matches. Germline CDR1 and CDR2: SGHTA and FQGNSA. CDR3 coding DNA: TGTGCCAGCAGCTTAGCAGGGACTAGCGGGGGGCCCTCCTACAATGAGCAGTTCTTC. It specifies CASSLAGTSGGPSYNEQFF. Full variable domain (rest looked up from reference TRBV7-2 and TRBJ2-1): GAGVSQSPSNKVTEKGKDVELRCDPISGHTALYWYRQSLGQGLEFLIYFQGNSAPDKSGLPSDRFSAERTGGSVSTLTIQRTQQEDSAVYLCASSLAGTSGGPSYNEQFFGPGTRLTVL.

The chain joins TRBV7-8 to TRBJ2-2; 10 bases match TRBD1. The CDR3 is 16 residues long. CDR1 is SGHVS and CDR2 is FQNEAQ in the germline V gene. Germline trimming cut 1 base from V and 6 bases from J; bases unmatched to any gene: 5. The CDR3 region is CASSLVGTGDSGELFF. For the CDR3, the DNA is TGTGCCAGCAGCTTAGTAGGGACAGGGGACTCCGGGGAGCTGTTTTTT.

The chain employs TRBV30 and TRBJ1-1; D is unclear. Trimming took 0 bases from V and 4 from J, leaving 6 bases between them. The CDR3 loop spans 12 amino acids. Germline V gene sequence: CDR1 GTSNPN, CDR2 SVGIG (reference sequence). The CDR3 here is CAWSVATTEAFF. CDR3 sequence (DNA): TGTGCCTGGAGTGTAGCGACCACTGAAGCTTTCTTT.